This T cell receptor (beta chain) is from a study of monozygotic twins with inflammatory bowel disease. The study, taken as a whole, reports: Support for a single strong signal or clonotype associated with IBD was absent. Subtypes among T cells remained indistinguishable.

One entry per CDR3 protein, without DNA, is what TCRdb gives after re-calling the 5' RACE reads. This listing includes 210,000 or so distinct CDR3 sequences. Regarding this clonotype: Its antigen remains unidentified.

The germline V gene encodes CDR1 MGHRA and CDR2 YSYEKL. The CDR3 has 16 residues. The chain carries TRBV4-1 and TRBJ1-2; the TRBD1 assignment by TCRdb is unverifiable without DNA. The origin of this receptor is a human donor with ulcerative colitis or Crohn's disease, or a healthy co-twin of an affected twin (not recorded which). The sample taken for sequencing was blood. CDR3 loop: CASSQSTGHGIIGYTF.